The source of this T cell receptor (beta chain) is a study of T cells in Graves' hyperthyroidism and ophthalmopathy. At the level of the study: Peripheral blood was taken when the disease was first diagnosed, before any treatment began.

Findings and limits, study-wide: Model predictions of ophthalmopathy came a median approximately seven months before onset. Classification by a 13 V-J model distinguished ophthalmopathy from stable hyperthyroidism.

Trimming left V 3 bases short and J 0 bases short, with 11 bases between. Germline lookup yields CDR1 SGHKS and CDR2 YYEKEE (reference sequence). The CDR3 has 15 amino acids. Uncontrolled infection, other autoimmune disease, pregnancy or lactation disqualified patients from enrolment. Amplified TCR beta CDR3 regions came from RNA transcripts. The study used the HTBI primer set for a first-round RT-PCR of the TCR CDR3. TCRdb redid the calling of the multiplex PCR reads with MiXCR, one entry per CDR3 protein. The data hold fewer than 650,000 distinct CDR3 sequences, with approximately 15% observed a single time. Remarks on this clonotype: The antigen remains undetermined.

V is TRBV5-5 and J is TRBJ2-3; possibly TRBD1 for D (5 bases). The TCR sequence derives from a young woman with Graves' hyperthyroidism that later progressed to Graves' ophthalmopathy. Material for sequencing was blood. The CDR3 nucleotides are TGTGCCAGCAGCTCCAGGGCTCTGAGCACAGATACGCAGTATTTT. Protein product: CASSSRALSTDTQYF.